This T cell receptor (beta chain) was observed in a study of beta chain features in type 1 diabetes. Study conclusions and caveats: Naive, central memory and Treg TCRB repertoires appeared more alike in patients than in healthy donors. Within each of all four CD4+ subsets, Type 1 diabetes patients had TCRB CDR3s that were moderately but significantly shorter.

The CDR3 is 14 amino acids. Germline V gene data show CDR1 as SGHRS and CDR2 as YFSETQ. V lost 2 bases, J lost 2 bases, and 11 bases lay in between. To note about this clone: The antigen remains unidentified.

The authors reverse transcribed all of the isolated RNA, so sequencing captured expressed TCRB transcripts. The method was immunoSEQ multiplex PCR; TCRdb's version includes in-frame clones alone and lacks a portion of them. The table shows under 150,000 clones, with around 7% occurring only once. V usage is TRBV5-1 and J usage is TRBJ2-7; TRBD1 might be the D (5 bases). This receptor was identified in a woman in her twenties or thirties in good health. Sequencing was carried out using central memory CD4+ T cells from blood. CDR3 sequence: CASSFSSGTYEQYF. CDR3 sequence (DNA): TGCGCCAGCAGCTTTAGTTCAGGGACCTACGAGCAGTACTTC.